The present T cell receptor beta chain was sequenced within a study of cytomegalovirus exposure and HLA in healthy donors. 60 Vbeta and 13 Jbeta primers were used in PCR. The repertoire was sequenced with immunoSEQ multiplex PCR; TCRdb's copy has only in-frame clones and lacks some. Of roughly 200,000 clones listed, roughly 74% are singletons. The germline CDR1 and CDR2 sequences are LNHNV and YYDKDF (reference sequence). Trimming took 8 bases from V and 4 from J, leaving 17 bases between them. The CDR3 runs to 14 residues. The specimen was PBMCs. The chain employs TRBV15 and TRBJ1-2; D possibly corresponds to TRBD1 (5 bases). The TCR sequence derives from a female donor in good health and CMV-seronegative. CDR3: CATSPIGGFYGYTF. The CDR3, as DNA: TGTGCCACCTCCCCCATCGGGGGGTTCTATGGCTACACCTTC.